This is a list of T cell receptor beta chains from one sample in a study of Ad26.COV2.S vaccination and SARS-CoV-2 variants. The assay was immunoSEQ multiplex PCR, and TCRdb's table has in-frame clones only and misses some. The data contain 400,000 to 450,000 clones, around 91% of them singletons. The source was peripheral blood, collected in a trial of Ad26.COV2.S vaccine versus placebo. The receptors were gathered from a person between 18 and 65 years old who received the Ad26.COV2.S COVID-19 vaccine or a placebo. Both conserved end residues are part of each CDR3. A D gene is named only where the DNA matches it firmly.

D: NA; length: 15; V: TRBV10-3; J: TRBJ1-2; CDR3: CAISESRQDIGGYTF; DNA: TGTGCCATCAGTGAGTCAAGGCAGGACATAGGGGGCTACACCTTC
D: NA; length: 13; V: TRBV3-1/TRBV3-2; J: TRBJ2-1; CDR3: CASSQDPKGEQFF; DNA: TGTGCCAGCAGCCAAGACCCCAAGGGGGAGCAGTTCTTC
D: TRBD1; length: 14; V: TRBV5-1; J: TRBJ1-1; CDR3: CASSLDRQGTEAFF; DNA: TGCGCCAGCAGCTTGGATCGACAGGGTACTGAAGCTTTCTTT
D: TRBD2; length: 16; V: TRBV28; J: TRBJ2-7; CDR3: CASLDGTSGRTSEQYF; DNA: TGTGCCAGCTTAGACGGGACTAGCGGGAGAACCAGCGAGCAGTACTTC
D: NA; length: 16; V: TRBV2; J: TRBJ1-1; CDR3: CASSGPDGLGDTEAFF; DNA: TGTGCCAGCAGTGGGCCGGACGGACTCGGAGACACTGAAGCTTTCTTT
D: TRBD2; length: 17; V: TRBV7-2; J: TRBJ2-7; CDR3: CASSPRASGTLFYEQYF; DNA: TGTGCCAGCAGCCCACGCGCTAGCGGGACCCTTTTCTACGAGCAGTACTTC
D: TRBD1; length: 16; V: TRBV18; J: TRBJ2-7; CDR3: CASSPYSWTGYDEQYF; DNA: TGTGCCAGCTCACCATATTCATGGACAGGGTACGACGAGCAGTACTTC
D: NA; length: 13; V: TRBV2; J: TRBJ1-2; CDR3: CASSEGGVYGYTF; DNA: TGTGCCAGCAGTGAGGGGGGGGTCTATGGCTACACCTTC
D: NA; length: 14; V: TRBV9; J: TRBJ1-6; CDR3: CASSVAQGNSPLHF; DNA: TGTGCCAGCAGCGTAGCCCAGGGCAATTCACCCCTCCACTTT
D: NA; length: 15; V: TRBV7-2; J: TRBJ1-1; CDR3: CASSPRLTGATEAFF; DNA: TGTGCCAGCAGCCCCCGCCTCACTGGGGCCACTGAAGCTTTCTTT
D: NA; length: 12; V: TRBV18; J: TRBJ2-5; CDR3: CASSRDQETQYF; DNA: TGTGCCAGCTCAAGGGACCAAGAGACCCAGTACTTC
D: NA; length: 15; V: TRBV21-1; J: TRBJ1-2; CDR3: CASSKEKAGPYGYTF; DNA: TGTGCCAGCAGCAAAGAGAAGGCAGGACCCTATGGCTACACCTTC
D: NA; length: 14; V: TRBV7-9; J: TRBJ1-3; CDR3: CASSLRQERNTIYF; DNA: TGTGCCAGCAGCTTAAGACAGGAGAGGAACACCATATATTTT
D: TRBD2; length: 15; V: TRBV18; J: TRBJ2-5; CDR3: CASSPGTSGSETQYF; DNA: TGTGCCAGCTCACCAGGGACTAGCGGGAGTGAGACCCAGTACTTC
D: NA; length: 15; V: TRBV6-2/TRBV6-3; J: TRBJ2-7; CDR3: CASSYLTSRVGEQYF; DNA: TGTGCCAGCAGTTACTTAACTTCCAGGGTCGGGGAGCAGTACTTC
D: NA; length: 12; V: TRBV11-2; J: TRBJ2-7; CDR3: CASSSRGYEQYF; DNA: TGTGCCAGCAGCTCCCGGGGATACGAGCAGTACTTC
D: NA; length: 15; V: TRBV4-1; J: TRBJ1-5; CDR3: CASSQEGVSREPQHF; DNA: TGCGCCAGCAGCCAGGAAGGGGTGTCGAGGGAGCCCCAGCATTTT
D: TRBD2; length: 17; V: TRBV24-1; J: TRBJ2-1; CDR3: CATSDVPGLASGHEQFF; DNA: TGTGCCACCAGTGATGTACCGGGACTAGCCTCGGGGCATGAGCAGTTCTTC
D: NA; length: 15; V: TRBV27; J: TRBJ2-5; CDR3: CASSLMRTEKETQYF; DNA: TGTGCCAGCAGCCTCATGAGGACAGAAAAAGAGACCCAGTACTTC
D: TRBD1; length: 14; V: TRBV7-9; J: TRBJ1-1; CDR3: CASRTTGANTEAFF; DNA: TGTGCCAGCAGGACTACAGGGGCGAACACTGAAGCTTTCTTT
D: NA; length: 15; V: TRBV28; J: TRBJ2-1; CDR3: CASSRTTHSYNEQFF; DNA: TGTGCCAGCAGCCGGACTACCCACTCCTACAATGAGCAGTTCTTC
D: TRBD2; length: 16; V: TRBV5-1; J: TRBJ2-1; CDR3: CASSLGEGARYNEQFF; DNA: TGCGCCAGCAGCTTGGGGGAGGGAGCGCGATACAATGAGCAGTTCTTC
D: TRBD2; length: 14; V: TRBV9; J: TRBJ2-5; CDR3: CASSVEASGGTQYF; DNA: TGTGCCAGCAGCGTAGAAGCTAGCGGGGGGACCCAGTACTTC
D: TRBD2; length: 15; V: TRBV18; J: TRBJ2-5; CDR3: CASSRTSGNQETQYF; DNA: TGTGCCAGCTCCCGGACTAGCGGTAACCAAGAGACCCAGTACTTC
D: TRBD1; length: 16; V: TRBV3-1/TRBV3-2; J: TRBJ2-3; CDR3: CASSQITGGWGDTQYF; DNA: TGTGCCAGCAGCCAGATAACAGGGGGCTGGGGAGATACGCAGTATTTT
D: TRBD2; length: 17; V: TRBV5-6; J: TRBJ2-5; CDR3: CASSLEVSSGAQETQYF; DNA: TGTGCCAGCAGCTTGGAAGTGTCTAGCGGAGCCCAAGAGACCCAGTACTTC